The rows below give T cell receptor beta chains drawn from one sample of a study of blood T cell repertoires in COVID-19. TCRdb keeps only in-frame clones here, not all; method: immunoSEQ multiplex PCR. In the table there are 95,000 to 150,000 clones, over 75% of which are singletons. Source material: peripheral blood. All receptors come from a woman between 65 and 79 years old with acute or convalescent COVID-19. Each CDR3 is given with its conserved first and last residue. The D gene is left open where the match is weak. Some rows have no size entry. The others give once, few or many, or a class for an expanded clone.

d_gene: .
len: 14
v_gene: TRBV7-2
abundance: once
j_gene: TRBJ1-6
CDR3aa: CASSLAVRGSPLHF
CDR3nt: TGTGCCAGCAGCTTAGCGGTTAGGGGGTCACCCCTCCACTTT

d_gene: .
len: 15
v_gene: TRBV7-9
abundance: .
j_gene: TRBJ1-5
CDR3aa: CASSPSRDINQPQHF
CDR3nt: TGTGCCAGCAGCCCTTCCCGGGACATCAATCAGCCCCAGCATTTT

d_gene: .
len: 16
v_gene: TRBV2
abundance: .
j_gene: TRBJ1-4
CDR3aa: CASREPGVGANEKLFF
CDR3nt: TGTGCCAGCAGAGAACCCGGGGTAGGAGCTAATGAAAAACTGTTTTTT

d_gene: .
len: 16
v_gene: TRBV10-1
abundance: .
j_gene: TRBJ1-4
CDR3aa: CASSEEVLGNEEKLFF
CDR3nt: TGCGCCAGCAGTGAGGAGGTCCTCGGCAATGAGGAAAAACTGTTTTTT

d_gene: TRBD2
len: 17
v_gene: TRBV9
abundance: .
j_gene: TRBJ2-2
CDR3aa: CASSVGLAGGNTGELFF
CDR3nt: TGTGCCAGCAGCGTCGGACTAGCGGGGGGTAACACCGGGGAGCTGTTTTTT

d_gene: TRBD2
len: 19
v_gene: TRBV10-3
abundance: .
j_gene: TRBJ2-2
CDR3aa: CAISEPRLAENSRTGELFF
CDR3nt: TGTGCCATCAGTGAGCCCAGACTAGCGGAGAACTCCCGTACCGGGGAGCTGTTTTTT

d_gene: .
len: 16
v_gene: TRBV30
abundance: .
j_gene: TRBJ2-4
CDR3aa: CAWSVFRSAAKNIQYF
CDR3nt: TGTGCCTGGAGTGTATTTCGTTCAGCGGCCAAAAACATTCAGTACTTC

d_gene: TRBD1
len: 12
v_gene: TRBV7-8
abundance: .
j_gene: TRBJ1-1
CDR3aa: CASSLGQGAGFF
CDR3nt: TGTGCCAGCAGCTTAGGACAGGGGGCCGGTTTCTTT

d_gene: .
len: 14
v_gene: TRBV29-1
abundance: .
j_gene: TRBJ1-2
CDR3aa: CSAHQQRPYYGYTF
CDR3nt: TGCAGCGCCCACCAACAGAGACCTTACTATGGCTACACCTTC

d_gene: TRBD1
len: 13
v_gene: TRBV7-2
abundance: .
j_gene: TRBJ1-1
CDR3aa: CASSQGQSPEAFF
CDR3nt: TGTGCCAGCAGCCAGGGACAGTCCCCTGAAGCTTTCTTT

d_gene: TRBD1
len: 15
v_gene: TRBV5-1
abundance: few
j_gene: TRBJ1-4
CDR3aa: CASSLAGTGGEKLFF
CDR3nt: TGCGCCAGCAGCTTGGCAGGGACAGGGGGTGAAAAACTGTTTTTT

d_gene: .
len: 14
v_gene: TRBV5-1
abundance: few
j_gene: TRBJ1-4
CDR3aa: CASSQDTTNEKLFF
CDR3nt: TGCGCCAGCAGCCAGGACACAACTAATGAAAAACTGTTTTTT

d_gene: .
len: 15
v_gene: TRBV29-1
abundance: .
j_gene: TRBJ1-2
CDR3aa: CSVESFAGFGHGYTF
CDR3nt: TGCAGCGTTGAATCATTTGCAGGCTTTGGGCATGGCTACACCTTC

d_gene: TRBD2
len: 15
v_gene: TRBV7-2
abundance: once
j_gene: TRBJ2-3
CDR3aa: CASSLGLAGGDTQYF
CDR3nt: TGTGCCAGCAGCTTAGGACTAGCGGGGGGGGATACGCAGTATTTT

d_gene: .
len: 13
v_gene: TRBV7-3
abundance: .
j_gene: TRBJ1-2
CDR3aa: CASSPNGGYGYTF
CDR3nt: TGTGCCAGCAGCCCAAACGGGGGCTATGGCTACACCTTC

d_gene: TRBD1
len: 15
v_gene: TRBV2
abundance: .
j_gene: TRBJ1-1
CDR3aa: CASKRDRVQNTEAFF
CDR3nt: TGTGCCAGCAAACGGGACAGGGTCCAGAACACTGAAGCTTTCTTT

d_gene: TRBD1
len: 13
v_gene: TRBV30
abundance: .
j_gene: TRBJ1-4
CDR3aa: CAWSGQQGEKLFF
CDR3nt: TGTGCCTGGAGCGGCCAACAGGGGGAAAAACTGTTTTTT

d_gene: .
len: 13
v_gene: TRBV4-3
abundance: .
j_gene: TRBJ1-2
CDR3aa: CASSQTGIYGYTF
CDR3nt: TGCGCCAGCAGCCAAACAGGGATTTATGGCTACACCTTC

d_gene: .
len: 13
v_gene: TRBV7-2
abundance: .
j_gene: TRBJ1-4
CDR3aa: CASSLDLGEKLFF
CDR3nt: TGTGCCAGCAGCTTAGATTTGGGCGAAAAACTGTTTTTT

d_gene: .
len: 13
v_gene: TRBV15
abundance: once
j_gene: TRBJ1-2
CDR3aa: CATSRGRNYGYTF
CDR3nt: TGTGCCACCAGCAGAGGCAGAAACTATGGCTACACCTTC

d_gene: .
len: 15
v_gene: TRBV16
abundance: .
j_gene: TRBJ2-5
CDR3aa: CASSQSPAAGETQYF
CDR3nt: TGTGCCAGCAGCCAATCCCCAGCGGCGGGGGAGACCCAGTACTTC

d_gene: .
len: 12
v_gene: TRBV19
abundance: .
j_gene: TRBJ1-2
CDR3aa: CASSEAQGGYTF
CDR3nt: TGTGCCAGTAGCGAGGCCCAGGGGGGCTACACCTTC

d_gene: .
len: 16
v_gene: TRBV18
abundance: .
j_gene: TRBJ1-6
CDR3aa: CASSPTWDTLNSPLHF
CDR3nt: TGTGCCAGCTCACCAACCTGGGACACCCTTAATTCACCCCTCCACTTT

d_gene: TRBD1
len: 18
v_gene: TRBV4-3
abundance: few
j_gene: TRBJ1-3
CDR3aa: CASSQDLAATGAGNTIYF
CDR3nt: TGCGCCAGCAGCCAAGATCTCGCGGCAACAGGGGCTGGAAACACCATATATTTT

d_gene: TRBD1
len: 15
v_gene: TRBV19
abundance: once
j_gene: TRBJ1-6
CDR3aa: CASSPDRGRHSPLHF
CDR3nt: TGTGCCAGTAGTCCGGACAGGGGGAGACACTCACCCCTCCACTTT

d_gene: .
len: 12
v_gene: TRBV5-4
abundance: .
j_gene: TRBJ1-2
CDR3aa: CASSIDSYGYTF
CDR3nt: TGTGCCAGCAGCATTGACAGCTATGGCTACACCTTC

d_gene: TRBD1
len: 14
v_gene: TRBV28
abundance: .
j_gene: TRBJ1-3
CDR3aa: CASSTGQVGNTIYF
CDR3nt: TGTGCCAGCAGTACTGGACAGGTGGGGAACACCATATATTTT

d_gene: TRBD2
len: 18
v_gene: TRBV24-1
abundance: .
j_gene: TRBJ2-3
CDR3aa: CATSDSDGTSGGTDTQYF
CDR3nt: TGTGCCACCAGTGATTCGGACGGGACTAGCGGGGGCACAGATACGCAGTATTTT

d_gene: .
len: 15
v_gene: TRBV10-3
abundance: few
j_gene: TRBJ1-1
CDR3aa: CAISGGEPRNTEAFF
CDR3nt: TGTGCCATCAGTGGTGGGGAGCCGAGGAACACTGAAGCTTTCTTT